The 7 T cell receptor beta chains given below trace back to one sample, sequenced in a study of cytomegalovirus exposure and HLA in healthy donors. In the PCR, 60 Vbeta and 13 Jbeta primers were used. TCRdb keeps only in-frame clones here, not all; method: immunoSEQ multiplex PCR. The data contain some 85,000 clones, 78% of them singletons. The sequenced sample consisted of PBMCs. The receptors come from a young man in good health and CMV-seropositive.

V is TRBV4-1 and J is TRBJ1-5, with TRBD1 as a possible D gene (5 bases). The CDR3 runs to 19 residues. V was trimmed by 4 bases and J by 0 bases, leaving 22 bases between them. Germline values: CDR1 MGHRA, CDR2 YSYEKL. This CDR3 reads CASSPRGGRTQDSNQPQHF. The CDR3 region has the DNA TGCGCCAGCAGCCCTCGGGGGGGGAGGACCCAAGATAGCAATCAGCCCCAGCATTTT.

This CDR3 is CASSPTGGNEQFF. The DNA of the CDR3 is TGTGCCAGTAGTCCGACAGGGGGCAATGAGCAGTTCTTC. The chain links TRBV19 to TRBJ2-1, with 9 bases that match TRBD1. After removal of 5 bases from V and 6 bases from J, the junction contained 2 bases not matched to a gene. CDR1 LNHDA and CDR2 SQIVND come from the germline V gene (reference sequence). The CDR3 covers 13 residues.

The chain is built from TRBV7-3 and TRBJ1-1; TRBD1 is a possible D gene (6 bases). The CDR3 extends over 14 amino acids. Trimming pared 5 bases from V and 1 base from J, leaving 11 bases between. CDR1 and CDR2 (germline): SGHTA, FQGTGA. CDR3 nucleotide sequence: TGTGCCAGCAGCCCGAAGGGACAGAACACTGAAGCTTTCTTT. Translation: CASSPKGQNTEAFF.

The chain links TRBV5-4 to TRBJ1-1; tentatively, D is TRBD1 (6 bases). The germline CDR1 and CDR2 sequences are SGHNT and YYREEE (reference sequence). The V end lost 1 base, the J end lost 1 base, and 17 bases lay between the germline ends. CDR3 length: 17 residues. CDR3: CASSLSVGASRNTEAFF. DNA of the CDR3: TGTGCCAGCAGCTTGTCGGTGGGGGCCTCAAGGAACACTGAAGCTTTCTTT.

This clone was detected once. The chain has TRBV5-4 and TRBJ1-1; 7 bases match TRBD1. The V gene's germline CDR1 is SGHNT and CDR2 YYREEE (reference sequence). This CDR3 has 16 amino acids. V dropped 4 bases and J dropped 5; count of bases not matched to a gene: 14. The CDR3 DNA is TGTGCCAGCAGCCCGGGACAGCGGAGCGAGAGTACTGAAGCTTTCTTT. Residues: CASSPGQRSESTEAFF. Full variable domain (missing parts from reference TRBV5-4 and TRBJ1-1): ETGVTQSPTHLIKTRGQQVTLRCSSQSGHNTVSWYQQALGQGPQFIFQYYREEENGRGNFPPRFSGLQFPNYSSELNVNALELDDSALYLCASSPGQRSESTEAFFGQGTRLTVV.

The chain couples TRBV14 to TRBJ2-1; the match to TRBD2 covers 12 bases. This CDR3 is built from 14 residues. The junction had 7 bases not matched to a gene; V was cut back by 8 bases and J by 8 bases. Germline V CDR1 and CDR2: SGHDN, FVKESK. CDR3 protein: CASGPSGRGHEQFF. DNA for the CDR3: TGTGCCAGCGGACCTAGCGGGAGGGGGCATGAGCAGTTCTTC. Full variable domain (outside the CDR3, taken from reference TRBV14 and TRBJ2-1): EAGVTQFPSHSVIEKGQTVTLRCDPISGHDNLYWYRRVMGKEIKFLLHFVKESKQDESGMPNNRFLAERTGGTYSTLKVQPAELEDSGVYFCASGPSGRGHEQFFGPGTRLTVL.

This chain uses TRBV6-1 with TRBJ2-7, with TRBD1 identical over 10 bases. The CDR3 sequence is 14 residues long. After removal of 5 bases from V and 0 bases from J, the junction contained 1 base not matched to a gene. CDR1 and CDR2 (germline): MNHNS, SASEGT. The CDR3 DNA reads TGTGCCAGCAGTTGGACAGGGGGCTCCTACGAGCAGTACTTC. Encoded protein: CASSWTGGSYEQYF.